This T cell receptor (beta chain) came from a study of cytomegalovirus exposure and HLA in healthy donors (dated by TCRdb to about 2017). Context from the whole study: In an earlier analysis of 587 of the donors, 250 to 350 Gb of sequence data and approximately 100 million unique TCR beta sequences from about 179 million T cells were reported. Roughly 300 gigabases of sequencing data and roughly 80 million unique TCR sequences made up an early release that covered approximately 620 HLA-typed donors. The genetic ancestry cluster associated with self-reported Caucasian donors included over 65% of the roughly 410 genotyped donors. The study aimed to test whether cataloging public T cell receptors could reveal signatures of past pathogen exposure. The study used immunosequencing to profile the T cell repertoires of about 670 subjects and linked those repertoires to cytomegalovirus serostatus. Along with the approximately 700-subject first cohort, a separate validation cohort of 120 different subjects was used. High-throughput TCR immunosequencing, statistical association of individual TCRs with disease status, and machine learning were combined to predict cytomegalovirus infection status. In a later analysis, previously published TCR beta repertoires from 550 to 700 donors were re-analyzed and high-resolution HLA genotyping was added so that TCR occurrence patterns could be studied. Rather than using new phenotypic data, the later analysis identified candidate immune exposures from TCR beta sequences and from how often those sequences occurred across donors. To decide whether each TCR beta V gene segment behaved as functional or pseudogenic, an earlier analysis of fewer than 750 of the donors relied on high-throughput TCR beta sequencing. Alongside the repertoire data, information on donor age, sex, ethnicity and CMV serostatus was compiled. Genome-wide SNP genotypes for about 55% of the roughly 670 donors were used in a later genetic analysis, which treated that subset as a discovery cohort. Every repertoire in the discovery cohort had been generated on one and the same sequencing platform. HLA typing included class I and class II loci at four-digit resolution. Typing coverage differed by locus: A, B, C, DRB1 and DQB1 were typed in about 629-640 donors, DQA1 in about 550, DPA1 in over 600, and DPB1 in 400 to 480. Because of strong linkage in the cohort, roughly five DR-DQ haplotypes were treated as single units for association and clustering. Across 398 genotyped donors of the cohort, an average of approximately 200,000 unique TCR beta nucleotide sequences per donor were sequenced, and approximately 17% of those sequences were non-productive. What the authors observed across the whole study: Assigning TCR associations to individual alleles was difficult when HLA alleles, especially DR and DQ, strongly co-occurred. Most CMV-associated TCR beta chains appeared to be HLA-restricted in a later analysis, and the HLA associations seemed to be driven largely by CMV exposure. In vitro tests confirmed that a few of the cytomegalovirus-associated TCR beta chains recognize cytomegalovirus antigens. At a false discovery rate of 0.05, a later analysis linked under 20,000 TCR beta sequences to specific HLA alleles. It was suggested by the authors that the approach could potentially be generalized to other disease states and immunological phenotypes. For the cohort, immune exposure information was limited to CMV serostatus. A later genetic analysis associated a missense DCLRE1C variant with V-gene and J-gene trimming of TCR beta chains, and an independent cohort replicated the association. Because the 87-base-pair reads could not distinguish some IMGT-functional V segments, including TRBV6-2 and TRBV6-3, those segments were excluded. A cluster of highly shared sequence variants was judged likely to represent a technical artifact of the sequencing pipeline. Only TCR beta chains were sequenced in this cohort, and the absence of alpha or paired-chain data limited detectable features. In a later analysis, the rate of TCR association differed among HLA loci, with DRB1 alleles having the most associated TCRs and HLA-C alleles having the fewest. Linkage disequilibrium might explain the correlated functional status among segregating V segments, but an unknown experimental factor could not be ruled out. Sequencing depth was assumed to be roughly uniform across donors in the presence/absence analyses, though that assumption may not hold. The study listed around 160 TCR beta chains as associated with cytomegalovirus. Most TCR sequences were observed very rarely across donors, whereas some public TCRs were present in many individuals. Because some donors lacked HLA typing at each locus, the association tests relied only on the typed subset. According to a later analysis, parvovirus B19, influenza, CMV and Epstein-Barr virus appeared linked to several top co-occurrence clusters. In a later analysis, HLA-associated TCR beta chains showed more clonal expansion and lower generation probabilities than non-associated chains that were equally common. The classifier was reported to diagnose cytomegalovirus status with high specificity and sensitivity in both the original cohort and the validation cohort. Compared with the approximately 710-donor mean, donors in an Asian-associated ancestry cluster had fewer N-insertions in productive TCRs, according to a later genetic analysis. In an earlier analysis of over 550 of the donors, most TCR beta V segments were observed in productive rearrangements about 87% or about 30% of the time, broadly matching IMGT annotations. Because counts were too low, roughly 18 rarely observed V segments, including chromosome 9 orphons, were left out of the earlier analysis of 587 of the donors. A further reported finding was that TCR beta sequences accurately predicted the HLA-A and HLA-B alleles for most subjects in the first cohort.

The cohort was made up of about 610 healthy bone marrow donors. Cohort members were all nominally healthy when sampled, although unrecorded immune exposures were likely present. The donor was CMV seropositive and was included in the group of 250 to 300 seropositive cohort members. A peripheral blood sample was provided by each donor, and peripheral blood mononuclear cells were used for TCR beta sequencing. Genomic DNA extraction from the blood cell samples was performed with the Qiagen DNeasy Blood Extraction Kit. A remark on this clone: Its antigen has not been determined. No much larger clone exists at a distance of one base, and base qualities are not known.

The CDR3 numbers 14 residues from cysteine through phenylalanine. The read is trimmed to its CDR3 DNA, 42 bases read in frame from base 1. Between the V and J ends, shortened by 4 bases and 2 bases respectively, the junction contains 12 bases. Per the germline V gene, SGHDT is the CDR1 and YYEEEE is the CDR2. The library relied on the immunoSEQ multiplex PCR assay. The multiplex PCR relied on a mix of 60 forward primers for TCR Vbeta segments and 13 reverse primers for TCR Jbeta segments. The CDR3 region of rearranged TCR beta genes was amplified from genomic DNA by a multiplex PCR assay. The amplified TCR beta libraries were sequenced on the Illumina HiSeq System as 87-base-pair reads. The paper's data handling went like this. A later analysis tallied 80 million to 95 million unique TCR beta chains across the 666 repertoires, and some 10 million of those chains were shared by two or more donors. Raw reads were error-corrected and collapsed into unique sequences by a nearest-neighbor algorithm in which closely related sequences were merged to remove PCR and sequencing errors. CDR3 sequences were aligned to IMGT reference sequences to assign V, D and J gene segments. For a sequence to be retained, a match of at least six nucleotides was required to both a V gene segment and a J gene segment. Rearrangements were called productive when the CDR3 lacked stop codons and stayed in frame with V and J; all others were non-productive. Following IMGT convention, CDR3 was defined as the stretch from the second conserved V-encoded cysteine up to the conserved J-encoded phenylalanine. The earlier analysis of about 610 of the donors excluded any sequence lacking an unambiguous match to a single V gene segment. An earlier analysis of around 600 of the donors classified V segments as functional when productive rearrangements were above 56.7% and as segregating when the standard deviation between donors was above 5%. A statistical classification framework was built for diagnosing cytomegalovirus status from the catalog of TCR beta chain sequences. A later analysis assigned V and J genes by comparing TCR nucleotide sequences with IMGT/GENE-DB human TR gene sequences. Using the TCRdist pipeline, a later analysis assigned CDR3 sequences along with most-parsimonious VDJ recombination scenarios. In a later analysis, every TCR beta chain was defined by the combination of its CDR3 amino acid sequence and its V-gene family, and reads without a unique V-gene family were dropped. As a way to deal with suspected cross-contamination and a sequencing artifact, a later analysis dropped approximately 570 nucleotide sequences that were highly shared and had low generation probability. For each public chain, a later analysis derived a clonal expansion index from normalized ranks of inferred template counts within each repertoire. A later analysis computed generation probabilities with a VDJ recombination model fitted to out-of-frame rearrangements, and checked the results against IGoR. Hypergeometric tests were used in a later analysis to score TCR-TCR, TCR-HLA and TCR-CMV co-occurrence, with a repertoire-size bias correction applied to the TCR pairs. A later analysis estimated false discovery rates by permuting HLA or CMV assignments 20 times. In a later analysis, co-occurring TCRs were grouped with DBSCAN, and TCRdist sequence similarity was added when clustering was performed within HLA-allele-positive subsets. Co-occurrence clustering excluded repertoires with fewer than 30,000 or more than 120,000 public chains, plus five with anomalous nucleotide sharing. This is the immuneACCESS table as TCRdb keeps it, with only in-frame sequences that have V and J called. A part of the clones is gone; compared with another copy, unresolved V genes explain less than half, and the rest is unexplained. D and trimming come from the DNA, and the V and J calls and clone size come from that table. This sample has about 190,000 clones in its table, and roughly 82% of those were observed once. Approximately 2.9% of the sample lies in the top ten.

Recombination connected TRBV5-6 to TRBJ2-5; matching of 5 bases hints at TRBD2 as the D gene. Sequencing was performed on PBMCs. The TCR originated in a woman in her 50s in good health and CMV-seropositive. The bases read TGTGCCAGCAGCGAAGGAGGCACACAAGAGACCCAGTACTTC. Protein translation: CASSEGGTQETQYF. Beyond the CDR3, the reference TRBV5-6 and TRBJ2-5 genes provide the residues; the full variable domain reads: DAGVTQSPTHLIKTRGQQVTLRCSPKSGHDTVSWYQQALGQGPQFIFQYYEEEERQRGNFPDRFSGHQFPNYSSELNVNALLLGDSALYLCASSEGGTQETQYFGPGTRLLVL.